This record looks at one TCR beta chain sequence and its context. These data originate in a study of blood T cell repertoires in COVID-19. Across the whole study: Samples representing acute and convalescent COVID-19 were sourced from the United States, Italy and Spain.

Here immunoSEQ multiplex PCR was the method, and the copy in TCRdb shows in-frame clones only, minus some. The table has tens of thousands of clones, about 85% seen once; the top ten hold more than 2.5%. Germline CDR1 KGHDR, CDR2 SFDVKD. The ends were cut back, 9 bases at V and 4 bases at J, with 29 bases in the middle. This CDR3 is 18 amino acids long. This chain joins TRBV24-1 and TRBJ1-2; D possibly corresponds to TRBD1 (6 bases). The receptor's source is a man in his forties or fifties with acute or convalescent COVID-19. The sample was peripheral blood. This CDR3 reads CATHRGRDNPPLGYGYTF. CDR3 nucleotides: TGTGCCACCCACAGAGGGAGGGACAACCCACCACTAGGCTATGGCTACACCTTC.